Included here is one T cell receptor (beta chain) sequence, with context. Only in-frame clones appear in the TCRdb table, and some are missing; sequencing was by immunoSEQ multiplex PCR. The repertoire holds 120,000 or so clones, with about 82% as singletons. This specimen belongs to a study of T cell responses to AZD1222 COVID-19 vaccine. Germline lookup yields CDR1 MGHRA and CDR2 YSYEKL. CDR3 length equals 15 residues. Trimming took 0 bases from V and 2 from J, leaving 11 bases between them. The J gene is TRBJ2-7, the V gene TRBV4-1; D may be TRBD1 (5 bases). This TCR was sampled from an adult who received the AZD1222 COVID-19 vaccine. Sequenced here: peripheral blood, sampled 28 days after the second AZD1222 dose. The CDR3 is CASSQDQDTTYEQYF. CDR3 coding DNA: TGCGCCAGCAGCCAAGACCAGGACACCACCTACGAGCAGTACTTC.